The rows below give T cell receptor beta chains drawn from one sample of a study of blood T cell repertoires in COVID-19. Data came from immunoSEQ multiplex PCR; TCRdb stores just in-frame clones and leaves some out. The sample yields 120,000 to 150,000 clones, about 82% seen once. The sequencing input was peripheral blood. All receptors derive from a woman aged 60-75 years with acute or convalescent COVID-19. The CDR3 runs from the conserved cysteine through the conserved F or W. D genes are given only for firm matches.

d_gene: NA; v_gene: TRBV30; j_gene: TRBJ1-6; CDR3aa: CAWSLDSLGSPLHF; CDR3nt: TGTGCCTGGAGTCTAGACAGCCTCGGGTCACCCCTCCACTTT
d_gene: NA; v_gene: TRBV5-8; j_gene: TRBJ2-6; CDR3aa: CASSKGGPTGANVLTF; CDR3nt: TGTGCCAGCAGCAAAGGAGGTCCTACTGGGGCCAACGTCCTGACTTTC
d_gene: NA; v_gene: TRBV29-1; j_gene: TRBJ2-7; CDR3aa: CSPPMHRDYEQYF; CDR3nt: TGCAGCCCGCCCATGCACAGAGACTACGAGCAGTACTTC
d_gene: NA; v_gene: TRBV11-3; j_gene: TRBJ2-2; CDR3aa: CASSSVRVTNTGELFF; CDR3nt: TGTGCCAGCAGCTCAGTTCGGGTTACGAACACCGGGGAGCTGTTTTTT
d_gene: TRBD2; v_gene: TRBV7-8; j_gene: TRBJ2-1; CDR3aa: CASSAVAGTYNEQFF; CDR3nt: TGTGCCAGCAGCGCCGTAGCGGGAACATACAATGAGCAGTTCTTC
d_gene: NA; v_gene: TRBV5-1; j_gene: TRBJ2-2; CDR3aa: CASSLDSTGELFF; CDR3nt: TGCGCCAGCAGCTTGGACTCGACCGGGGAGCTGTTTTTT
d_gene: NA; v_gene: TRBV13; j_gene: TRBJ2-2; CDR3aa: CASSSNFVDRFTGELFF; CDR3nt: TGTGCCAGCAGCTCCAATTTTGTGGACAGATTCACCGGGGAGCTGTTTTTT
d_gene: TRBD1; v_gene: TRBV19; j_gene: TRBJ1-5; CDR3aa: CASSIRGQGNQPQHF; CDR3nt: TGTGCCAGTAGTATAAGGGGACAGGGGAATCAGCCCCAGCATTTT
d_gene: TRBD1; v_gene: TRBV5-1; j_gene: TRBJ2-5; CDR3aa: CASRSTGGWETQYF; CDR3nt: TGCGCCAGCAGATCGACAGGGGGCTGGGAGACCCAGTACTTC
d_gene: TRBD1; v_gene: TRBV27; j_gene: TRBJ1-2; CDR3aa: CASSSHQGAGGYTF; CDR3nt: TGTGCCAGCAGTTCACATCAGGGGGCGGGTGGCTACACCTTC
d_gene: TRBD1; v_gene: TRBV3-1/TRBV3-2; j_gene: TRBJ1-1; CDR3aa: CASSSGQGGLNTEAFF; CDR3nt: TGTGCCAGCAGCTCCGGACAGGGCGGTCTGAACACTGAAGCTTTCTTT
d_gene: TRBD2; v_gene: TRBV24-1; j_gene: TRBJ2-5; CDR3aa: CATSELGLAGQETQYF; CDR3nt: TGTGCCACCAGTGAGCTGGGACTAGCGGGTCAAGAGACCCAGTACTTC
d_gene: NA; v_gene: TRBV14; j_gene: TRBJ2-1; CDR3aa: CASSQDLPRISSYNEQFF; CDR3nt: TGTGCCAGCAGCCAAGATCTTCCGCGTATAAGCTCCTACAATGAGCAGTTCTTC
d_gene: TRBD2; v_gene: TRBV9; j_gene: TRBJ2-5; CDR3aa: CASSVRAGGQETQYF; CDR3nt: TGTGCCAGCAGCGTGAGAGCGGGGGGGCAAGAGACCCAGTACTTC
d_gene: TRBD2; v_gene: TRBV5-6; j_gene: TRBJ2-1; CDR3aa: CASSLTGLVSDEQFF; CDR3nt: TGTGCCAGCAGCTTAACGGGACTAGTCAGCGATGAGCAGTTCTTC
d_gene: NA; v_gene: TRBV6-5; j_gene: TRBJ2-7; CDR3aa: CASSPPGRGTYEQYF; CDR3nt: TGTGCCAGCAGTCCGCCCGGAAGGGGGACCTACGAGCAGTACTTC
d_gene: NA; v_gene: TRBV25-1; j_gene: TRBJ1-1; CDR3aa: CASSKFRDTEAFF; CDR3nt: TGTGCCAGCAGTAAATTCCGGGACACTGAAGCTTTCTTT
d_gene: NA; v_gene: TRBV28; j_gene: TRBJ2-4; CDR3aa: CASSPRYGGIAKNIQYF; CDR3nt: TGTGCCAGCAGTCCCCGATACGGTGGTATAGCCAAAAACATTCAGTACTTC